This TCR beta chain derives from a study of shared clonotypes between healthy human individuals. At a deep level, the assay was run. The DNA input per sorted-subset replicate PCR was roughly 180 ng, corresponding to 25,000 to 30,000 T cell genomes. Assay used: immunoSEQ multiplex PCR; TCRdb lists only in-frame clones, some missing. Of around 1.9 million clones in the sample, around 93% are singletons; the top ten hold under 2%. Comment on this clone: The sample carries other DNA sequences with the same CDR3.

Naive CD8 cells lacked CD45RO and underwent positive selection for CCR7, leaving out terminally differentiated effector memory CD45RA+ cells. The donors were adults (healthy and HIV-negative) with no recent acute infections or vaccinations. CDR3 size: 12 residues. V lost 6 bases to trimming and J lost 3 bases; unmatched junction nucleotides: 2. Germline V gene sequence: CDR1 MDHEN, CDR2 SYDVKM. Sequenced sample: naive CD8+ T cells from PBMCs. The TCR was taken from a man in his late teens or twenties in good health. Some clones in this sample may be carry-over from other donors' samples. The chain employs TRBV28 and TRBJ2-7, with 7 bases fitting TRBD1. The CDR3 is CASSQGDYEQYF. The DNA of the CDR3 is TGTGCCAGCAGCCAGGGGGACTACGAGCAGTACTTC.